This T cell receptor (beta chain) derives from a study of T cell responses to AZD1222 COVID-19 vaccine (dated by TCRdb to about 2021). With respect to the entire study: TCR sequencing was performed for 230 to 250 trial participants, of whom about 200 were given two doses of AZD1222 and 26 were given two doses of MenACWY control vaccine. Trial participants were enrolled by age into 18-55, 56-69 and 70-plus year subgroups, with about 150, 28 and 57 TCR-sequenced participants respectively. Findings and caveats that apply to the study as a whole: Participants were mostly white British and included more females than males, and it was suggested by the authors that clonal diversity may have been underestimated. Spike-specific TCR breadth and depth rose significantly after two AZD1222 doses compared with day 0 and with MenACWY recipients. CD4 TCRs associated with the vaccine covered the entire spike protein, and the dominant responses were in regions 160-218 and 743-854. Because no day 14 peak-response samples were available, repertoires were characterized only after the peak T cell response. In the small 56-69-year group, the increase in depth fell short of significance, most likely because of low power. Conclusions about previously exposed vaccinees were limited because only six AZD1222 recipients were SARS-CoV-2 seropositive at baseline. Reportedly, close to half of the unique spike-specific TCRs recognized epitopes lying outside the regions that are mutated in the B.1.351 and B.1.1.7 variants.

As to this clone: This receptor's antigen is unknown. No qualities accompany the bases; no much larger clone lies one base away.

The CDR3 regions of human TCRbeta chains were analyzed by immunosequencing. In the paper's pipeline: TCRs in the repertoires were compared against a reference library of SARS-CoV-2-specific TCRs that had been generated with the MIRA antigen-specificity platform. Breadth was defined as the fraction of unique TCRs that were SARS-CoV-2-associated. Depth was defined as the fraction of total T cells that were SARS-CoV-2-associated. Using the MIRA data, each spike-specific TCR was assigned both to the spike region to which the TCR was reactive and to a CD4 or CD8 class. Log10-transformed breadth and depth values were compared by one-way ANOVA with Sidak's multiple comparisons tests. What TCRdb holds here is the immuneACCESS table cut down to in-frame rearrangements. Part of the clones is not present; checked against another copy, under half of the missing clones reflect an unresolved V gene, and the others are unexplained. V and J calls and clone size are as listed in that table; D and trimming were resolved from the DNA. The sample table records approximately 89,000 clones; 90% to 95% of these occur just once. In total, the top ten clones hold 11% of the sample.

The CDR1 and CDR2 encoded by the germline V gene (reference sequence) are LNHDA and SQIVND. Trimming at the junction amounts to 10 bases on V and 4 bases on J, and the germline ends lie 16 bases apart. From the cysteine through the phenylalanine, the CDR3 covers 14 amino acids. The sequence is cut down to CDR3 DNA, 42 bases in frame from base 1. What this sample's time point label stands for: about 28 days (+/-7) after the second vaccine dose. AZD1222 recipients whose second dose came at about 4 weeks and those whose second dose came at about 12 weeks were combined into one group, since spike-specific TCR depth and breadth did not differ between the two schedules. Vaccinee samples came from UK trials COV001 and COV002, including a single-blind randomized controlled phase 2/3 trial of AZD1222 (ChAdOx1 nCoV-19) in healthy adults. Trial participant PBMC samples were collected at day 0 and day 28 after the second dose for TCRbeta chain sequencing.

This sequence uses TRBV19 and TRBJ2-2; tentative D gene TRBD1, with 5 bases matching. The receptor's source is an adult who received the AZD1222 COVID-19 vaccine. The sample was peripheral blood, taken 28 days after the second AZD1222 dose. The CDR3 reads CATDRQSRTGELFF. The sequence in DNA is TGTGCCACTGATAGACAGTCTCGCACCGGGGAGCTGTTTTTT.